Below, 5 T cell receptor beta chains from the same sample are listed, as sequenced in a study of T cell clones after liver transplantation. The protocol was immunoSEQ multiplex PCR, while the TCRdb copy is restricted to in-frame clones and leaves out a portion. The sample has 25,000 to 35,000 clones, about 93% seen once. The material sequenced was CD8+ T cells from blood, taken 12 months after liver transplant. The receptors were sampled from a human patient who received a liver transplant. Some of these T cells may belong to the graft donor.

V gene TRBV27 combines with J gene TRBJ2-2, with D possibly being TRBD1 (5 bases). The CDR3 loop spans 15 amino acids. The ends were cut back, 3 bases at V and 1 base at J, with 9 bases in the middle. Germline V gene data show CDR1 as MNHEY and CDR2 as SMNVEV (reference sequence). The CDR3: CASSFLGQNTGELFF. Here the CDR3 DNA reads TGTGCCAGCAGTTTCCTCGGACAGAACACCGGGGAGCTGTTTTTT.

Concerning this clone: Other DNA sequences of this sample code for an identical CDR3. The genes are TRBV9 and TRBJ1-1; D is unresolved. Germline V gives CDR1 SGDLS, CDR2 YYNGEE. CDR3 size: 12 residues. Trimming cost V 0 bases and J 3 bases, with 3 bases left between them. CDR3 nucleotides: TGTGCCAGCAGCGTAGGGGACACTGAAGCTTTCTTT. This encodes CASSVGDTEAFF.

This chain connects TRBV27 to TRBJ1-4; D uncertain. CDR3 length: 13 amino acids. Germline V CDR1 and CDR2: MNHEY, SMNVEV (reference sequence). V gave up 10 bases and J gave up 7 bases, with 16 bases separating them. CDR3 protein: CAIGVMVCEKLFF. CDR3 bases: TGTGCCATCGGGGTGATGGTGTGTGAAAAACTGTTTTTT. Complete variable domain (other parts from reference TRBV27 and TRBJ1-4): EAQVTQNPRYLITVTGKKLTVTCSQNMNHEYMSWYRQDPGLGLRQIYYSMNVEVTDKGDVPEGYKVSRKEKRNFPLILESPSPNQTSLYFCAIGVMVCEKLFFGSGTQLSVL.

This clone appeared once. The CDR3 sequence is CATSTGVTLSGANVLTF. The DNA of the CDR3 is TGTGCCACCAGCACTGGGGTTACGCTCTCTGGGGCCAACGTCCTGACTTTC. The genes are TRBV15 and TRBJ2-6, with D unresolved. This CDR3 contains 17 residues. V gave up 4 bases and J gave up 0 bases, with 13 bases separating them. From germline, CDR1 is LNHNV and CDR2 YYDKDF (reference sequence).

This chain uses TRBV2 with TRBJ2-7; 8 bases align to TRBD2. Germline trimming cut 8 bases from V and 2 bases from J; bases unmatched to any gene: 2. The CDR3 contains 12 residues. The germline V gene has CDR1 SNHLY and CDR2 FYNNEI. CDR3 protein: CASREGPYEQYF. CDR3 nucleotides: TGTGCCAGCCGGGAGGGCCCCTACGAGCAGTACTTC. Full variable domain (rest looked up from reference TRBV2 and TRBJ2-7): EPEVTQTPSHQVTQMGQEVILRCVPISNHLYFYWYRQILGQKVEFLVSFYNNEISEKSEIFDDQFSVERPDGSNFTLKIRSTKLEDSAMYFCASREGPYEQYFGPGTRLTVT.